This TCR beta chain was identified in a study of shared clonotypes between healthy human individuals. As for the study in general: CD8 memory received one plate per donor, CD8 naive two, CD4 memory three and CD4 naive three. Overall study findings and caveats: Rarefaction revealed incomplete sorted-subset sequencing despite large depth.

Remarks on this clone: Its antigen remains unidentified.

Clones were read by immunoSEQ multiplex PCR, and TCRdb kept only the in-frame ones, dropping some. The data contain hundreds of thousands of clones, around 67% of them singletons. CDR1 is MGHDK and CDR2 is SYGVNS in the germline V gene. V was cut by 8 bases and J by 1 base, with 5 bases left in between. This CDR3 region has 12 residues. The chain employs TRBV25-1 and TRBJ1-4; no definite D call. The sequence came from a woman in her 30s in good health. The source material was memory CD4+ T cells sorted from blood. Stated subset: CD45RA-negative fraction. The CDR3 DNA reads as TGTGCCAGCCTCGGAACTAATGAAAAACTGTTTTTT. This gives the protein CASLGTNEKLFF.